The 21 T cell receptor beta chains below were found in one sample sequenced in a study of PD-L1 blockade in urothelial cancer (dated by TCRdb to 2017 to 2019). This specimen's time point label, per the study, means: peripheral blood 6 weeks after treatment start. The library came from the immunoSEQ multiplex PCR assay. TCRdb took this table from immuneACCESS and kept in-frame rearrangements with V and J called. Such tables lack part of the clones; where checked against another copy, unresolved V genes explain under half of the gap, and the rest is unexplained. This sample holds about 120,000 clones; around 88% were observed only once. More than 1.5% of the sample comes from the top ten. This material consisted of PBMCs, taken around atezolizumab (anti-PD-L1) treatment. These receptors were collected from a man in his sixties with urothelial cancer.

The chain links TRBV7-2 to TRBJ2-5; D call uncertain. V was cut by 3 bases and J by 2 bases, with 10 bases left in between. CDR3 length: 14 residues. Germline V lookup: CDR1 SGHTA, CDR2 FQGNSA. Written as DNA, the CDR3 is TGTGCCAGCAGCTTCGGTGCCGGTCAAGAGACCCAGTACTTC. This gives the protein CASSFGAGQETQYF.

The chain is built from TRBV5-1 and TRBJ2-7, with TRBD2 as a possible D gene (6 bases). With 4 bases removed from V and 6 bases from J, the gap between germline ends came to 14 bases. The CDR3 has 13 amino acids. Per germline, CDR1 SGHRS and CDR2 YFSETQ. Written as DNA, the CDR3 is TGCGCCAGCAGCCAGCGGGCGGAGGGCGAGCAGTACTTC. Its protein is CASSQRAEGEQYF. Full variable domain (outside the CDR3, taken from reference TRBV5-1 and TRBJ2-7): KAGVTQTPRYLIKTRGQQVTLSCSPISGHRSVSWYQQTPGQGLQFLFEYFSETQRNKGNFPGRFSGRQFSNSRSEMNVSTLELGDSALYLCASSQRAEGEQYFGPGTRLTVT.

The chain joins TRBV27 to TRBJ1-5, with D possibly matching TRBD1 (5 bases). Trimming stripped 5 bases from V and 6 bases from J, with 17 bases between. Looked up from germline, CDR1 is MNHEY and CDR2 is SMNVEV (reference sequence). The CDR3 runs 15 residues. CDR3 sequence reads: CASSPGDRQFQPQHF. The DNA of the CDR3 is TGTGCCAGCAGTCCGGGGGACCGTCAATTTCAGCCCCAGCATTTT.

The chain couples TRBV6-5 to TRBJ2-3; TRBD1 is a possible D gene (5 bases). The V end lost 7 bases, the J end lost 3 bases, and 5 bases lay between the germline ends. Per the germline V gene, CDR1 is MNHEY and CDR2 is SVGAGI. The CDR3 covers 11 residues. CDR3 in amino acids: CASTGTDTQYF. The CDR3 bases are TGTGCCAGCACAGGGACAGATACGCAGTATTTT.

The chain carries TRBV6-6 and TRBJ1-3; no firm D call. Trimming stripped 7 bases from V and 0 bases from J, with 4 bases between. Germline V gives CDR1 MNHNY, CDR2 SVGAGI (reference sequence). CDR3 length: 12 amino acids. This CDR3 is CASKSSGNTIYF. The CDR3 coding sequence is TGTGCCAGCAAGAGCTCTGGAAACACCATATATTTT.

This chain joins TRBV5-1 and TRBJ2-3, with 7 bases identical to TRBD1. Trimming at V came to 0 bases and at J to 3 bases, leaving 7 bases not matched to a gene. Germline V gives CDR1 SGHRS, CDR2 YFSETQ. This CDR3 is 16 amino acids long. For the CDR3, the DNA is TGCGCCAGCAGCTTGGCTTCAGGGGGTATTACAGATACGCAGTATTTT. Its translation: CASSLASGGITDTQYF. Full variable domain (outside the CDR3, taken from reference TRBV5-1 and TRBJ2-3): KAGVTQTPRYLIKTRGQQVTLSCSPISGHRSVSWYQQTPGQGLQFLFEYFSETQRNKGNFPGRFSGRQFSNSRSEMNVSTLELGDSALYLCASSLASGGITDTQYFGPGTRLTVL.

The chain employs TRBV7-2 and TRBJ2-7; 10 bases match TRBD1. Trimming removed 4 bases from V and 3 bases from J; junction bases left unmatched: 6. The CDR3 covers 15 residues. Germline assignment: CDR1 SGHTA and CDR2 FQGNSA. The CDR3 coding sequence is TGTGCCAGCAGCTCCGGGACAGGGGAGATCTACGAGCAGTACTTC. The encoded protein is CASSSGTGEIYEQYF. The full variable domain, in which reference TRBV7-2 and TRBJ2-7 provide the parts outside the CDR3, is GAGVSQSPSNKVTEKGKDVELRCDPISGHTALYWYRQSLGQGLEFLIYFQGNSAPDKSGLPSDRFSAERTGGSVSTLTIQRTQQEDSAVYLCASSSGTGEIYEQYFGPGTRLTVT.

The chain's CDR3 is CASSRANSPLHF. The CDR3 DNA sequence: TGCGCCAGCAGCCGAGCCAATTCACCCCTCCACTTT. The chain combines TRBV4-3 with TRBJ1-6, with D hard to call. V lost 4 bases, J lost 7 bases, and 5 bases lay in between. CDR1 LGHNA and CDR2 YSLEER come from the germline V gene. The CDR3 is made up of 12 amino acids.

V is TRBV6-1 and J is TRBJ2-2, with TRBD2 as a possible D gene (5 bases). Trimming cost V 7 bases and J 4 bases, with 16 bases left between them. CDR1 and CDR2 from the germline V gene are MNHNS and SASEGT. This CDR3 spans 15 amino acids. CDR3 sequence reads: CASTWTHSFTGELFF. In DNA, the CDR3 is TGTGCCAGCACTTGGACTCACTCCTTCACCGGGGAGCTGTTTTTT.

The chain carries TRBV9 and TRBJ2-1; maybe TRBD2 (5 bases). Per germline, CDR1 SGDLS and CDR2 YYNGEE. Trimming cost V 0 bases and J 0 bases, with 7 bases left between them. This CDR3 has 15 residues. The CDR3 spells CASSVVGSSYNEQFF. CDR3 nucleotides: TGTGCCAGCAGCGTAGTAGGGAGCTCCTACAATGAGCAGTTCTTC.

The chain recombines TRBV28 with TRBJ2-7, with 8 bases aligning to TRBD1. Germline CDR1 and CDR2: MDHEN and SYDVKM. V dropped 7 bases and J dropped 4; count of bases not matched to a gene: 9. The CDR3 is 14 residues long. Written as DNA, the CDR3 is TGTGCCAGCACTGGGGACAGGTGGGGATACGAGCAGTACTTC. Protein product: CASTGDRWGYEQYF.

This clone was recorded only once. This chain links TRBV28 with TRBJ1-1, with 7 bases fitting TRBD1. The V gene end was trimmed by 6 bases and the J gene end by 8 bases; junction bases not matched to a gene: 9. The CDR3 runs to 13 residues. The germline V gene encodes CDR1 MDHEN and CDR2 SYDVKM. CDR3 region: CASSSGQDLEAFF. The CDR3 nucleotides are TGTGCCAGCAGCTCCGGACAGGACCTCGAAGCTTTCTTT.

The chain joins TRBV28 to TRBJ2-7; maybe TRBD1 (6 bases). The CDR3 has 13 amino acids. The V and J ends lost 7 bases and 4 bases respectively, with 14 bases between them. The germline gives CDR1 MDHEN, CDR2 SYDVKM. The CDR3 DNA follows: TGTGCCAGCAAGGGACAACTAGGTTACGAGCAGTACTTC. This encodes CASKGQLGYEQYF.

The rearrangement joins TRBV2 to TRBJ2-5; 10 nucleotides align to TRBD2. With V trimmed by 0 bases and J by 5 bases, 3 bases remained unmatched. The CDR3 is 15 amino acids. Germline CDR1 is SNHLY and CDR2 is FYNNEI. The CDR3 sequence is CASSEASGGTETQYF. Written as DNA, the CDR3 is TGTGCCAGCAGTGAAGCTAGCGGGGGGACTGAGACCCAGTACTTC.

This clone has only one observation. The chain employs TRBV6-4 and TRBJ2-1, with TRBD2 matching 9 bases. J lost 8 bases, V lost 3 bases, and 11 bases had no gene match. The CDR3 is made up of 16 amino acids. Germline lookup yields CDR1 MRHNA and CDR2 SNTAGT. This CDR3 is CASSEGLAGGFHEQFF. CDR3 DNA sequence: TGTGCCAGCAGTGAAGGTCTCGCGGGAGGGTTCCATGAGCAGTTCTTC.

This clone was counted a single time. The V and J genes are TRBV6-1 and TRBJ2-7; D ambiguous. Germline CDR1 and CDR2: MNHNS and SASEGT. The CDR3 consists of 14 residues. Trimming took 5 bases from V and 7 from J, leaving 18 bases between them. CDR3 sequence reads: CASSPDMKLREQYF. In DNA, the CDR3 is TGTGCCAGCAGTCCTGATATGAAACTGCGGGAGCAGTACTTC.

CDR3 sequence reads: CASSDRGLETQYF. In nucleotides, the CDR3 is TGTGCCAGCAGCGACAGGGGGCTGGAGACCCAGTACTTC. The chain has TRBV7-9 and TRBJ2-5; 10 nucleotides align to TRBD1. Germline lookup yields CDR1 SEHNR and CDR2 FQNEAQ (reference sequence). J lost 5 bases, V lost 5 bases, and 2 bases had no gene match. CDR3 length: 13 residues.

The chain joins TRBV7-2 to TRBJ1-2, with TRBD1 matching 7 bases. Trimming took 0 bases from V and 2 from J; bases not matched to a gene: 9. The CDR3 length is 17 residues. CDR1 is SGHTA and CDR2 is FQGNSA in the germline V gene. Here the CDR3 reads CASSLAVSDRWNYGYTF. DNA for the CDR3: TGTGCCAGCAGCTTAGCGGTATCGGACAGGTGGAACTATGGCTACACCTTC.

J is TRBJ2-7 and V is TRBV30, with 15 bases fitting TRBD2. Looked up from germline, CDR1 is GTSNPN and CDR2 is SVGIG (reference sequence). With V trimmed by 2 bases and J by 6 bases, 8 bases remained unmatched. This CDR3 is 16 amino acids long. The CDR3 bases are TGTGCCTGGAGTCCTTGGACTAGCGGGAGGGCCAGCGAGCAGTACTTC. Amino acid sequence: CAWSPWTSGRASEQYF. The full variable domain, completed using reference TRBV30 and TRBJ2-7, is SQTIHQWPATLVQPVGSPLSLECTVEGTSNPNLYWYRQAAGRGLQLLFYSVGIGQISSEVPQNLSASRPQDRQFILSSKKLLLSDSGFYLCAWSPWTSGRASEQYFGPGTRLTVT.

The J gene is TRBJ2-3, the V gene TRBV5-1; the match to TRBD2 covers 8 bases. The CDR3 spans 20 residues. The trim removed 4 bases at V and 2 bases at J, leaving 21 bases unmatched. Germline V gene lookup returns CDR1 SGHRS and CDR2 YFSETQ. This CDR3 reads CASSPTRGWVAGSNTDTQYF. The CDR3 DNA sequence: TGCGCCAGCAGCCCGACCCGGGGTTGGGTAGCGGGATCAAACACAGATACGCAGTATTTT. Based on the CDR3 plus reference TRBV5-1 and TRBJ2-3, the full variable domain is KAGVTQTPRYLIKTRGQQVTLSCSPISGHRSVSWYQQTPGQGLQFLFEYFSETQRNKGNFPGRFSGRQFSNSRSEMNVSTLELGDSALYLCASSPTRGWVAGSNTDTQYFGPGTRLTVL.

The chain links TRBV6-6 to TRBJ2-1; D may be TRBD2 (5 bases). Trimming pared 6 bases from V and 10 bases from J, leaving 10 bases between. CDR1 MNHNY and CDR2 SVGAGI come from the germline V gene (reference sequence). The CDR3 sequence is 11 residues long. CDR3 amino acids: CASSHGGEQFF. As DNA, the CDR3 is TGTGCCAGCAGCCATGGAGGCGAGCAGTTCTTC.